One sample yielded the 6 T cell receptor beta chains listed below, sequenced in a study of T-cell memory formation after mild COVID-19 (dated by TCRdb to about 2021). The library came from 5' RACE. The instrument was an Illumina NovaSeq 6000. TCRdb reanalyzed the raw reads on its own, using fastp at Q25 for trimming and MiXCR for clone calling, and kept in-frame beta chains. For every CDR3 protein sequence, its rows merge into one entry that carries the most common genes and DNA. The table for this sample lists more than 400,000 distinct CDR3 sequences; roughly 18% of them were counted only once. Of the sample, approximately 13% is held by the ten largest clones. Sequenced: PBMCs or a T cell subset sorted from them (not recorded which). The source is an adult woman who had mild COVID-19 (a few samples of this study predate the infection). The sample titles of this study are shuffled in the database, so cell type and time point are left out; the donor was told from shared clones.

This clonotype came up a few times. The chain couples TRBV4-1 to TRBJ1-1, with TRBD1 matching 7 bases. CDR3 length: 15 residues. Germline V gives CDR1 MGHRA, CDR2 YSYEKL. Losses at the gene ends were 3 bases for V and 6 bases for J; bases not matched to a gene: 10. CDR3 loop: CASSQDPTGYPEAFF. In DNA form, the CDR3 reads TGCGCCAGCAGCCAGGACCCGACAGGGTACCCTGAAGCTTTCTTT.

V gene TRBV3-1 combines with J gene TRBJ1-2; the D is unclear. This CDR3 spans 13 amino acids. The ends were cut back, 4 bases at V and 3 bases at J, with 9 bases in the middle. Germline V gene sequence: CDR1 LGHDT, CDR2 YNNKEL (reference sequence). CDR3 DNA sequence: TGTGCCAGCAGCCTGGGGAAGTACTATGGCTACACCTTC. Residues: CASSLGKYYGYTF.

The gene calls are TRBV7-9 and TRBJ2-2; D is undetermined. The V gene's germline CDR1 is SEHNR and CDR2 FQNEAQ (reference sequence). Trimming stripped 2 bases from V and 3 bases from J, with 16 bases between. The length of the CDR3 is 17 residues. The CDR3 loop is CASSLSIGNSDTGELFF. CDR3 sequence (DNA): TGTGCCAGCAGCTTATCTATCGGTAATTCGGACACCGGGGAGCTGTTTTTT.

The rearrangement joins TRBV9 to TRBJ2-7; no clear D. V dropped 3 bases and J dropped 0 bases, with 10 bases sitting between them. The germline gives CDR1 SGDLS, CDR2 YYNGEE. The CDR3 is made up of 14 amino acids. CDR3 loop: CASSEEDHSYEQYF. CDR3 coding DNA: TGTGCCAGCAGCGAAGAGGACCACTCCTACGAGCAGTACTTC.

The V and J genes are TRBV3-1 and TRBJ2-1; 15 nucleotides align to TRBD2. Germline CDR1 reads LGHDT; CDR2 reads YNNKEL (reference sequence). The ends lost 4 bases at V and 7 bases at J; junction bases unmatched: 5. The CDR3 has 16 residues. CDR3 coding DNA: TGTGCCAGCAGCCTTCGGACTAGCGGGAGGGGGAATGAGCAGTTCTTC. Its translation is CASSLRTSGRGNEQFF.

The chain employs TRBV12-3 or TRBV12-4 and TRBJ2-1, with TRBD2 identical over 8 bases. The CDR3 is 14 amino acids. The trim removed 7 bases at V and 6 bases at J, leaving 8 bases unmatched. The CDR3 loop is CASIIAGSPNEQFF. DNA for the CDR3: TGTGCCAGCATTATAGCGGGGTCCCCCAATGAGCAGTTCTTC.